This TCR beta chain emerged from a study of T cell changes during pregnancy in multiple sclerosis. Repertoires were generated with immunoSEQ multiplex PCR, while TCRdb's copy carries only in-frame clones and drops some. The sample carries just under 65,000 clones, roughly 91% recorded once. The sample consisted of peripheral blood, taken in the third trimester of pregnancy. The clonotype originates from a female donor in good health, enrolled as a control in a pregnancy study.

The CDR3 bases are TGTGCCAGCAGCCCAGGGGGGCGTCCTCCCTACGAGCAGTACTTC. Its translation: CASSPGGRPPYEQYF. The V call is TRBV7-9, the J call TRBJ2-7; D may be TRBD1 (7 bases). V was clipped by 5 bases and J by 2 bases, with 16 bases between them. Germline CDR1 SEHNR, CDR2 FQNEAQ (reference sequence). The CDR3 sequence is 15 residues long.